Reported below is one TCR beta chain. Its antigen is still unknown. Produced via immunoSEQ multiplex PCR; TCRdb's table is partial and in-frame only. The table has approximately 77,000 clones, around 79% seen once. Per the germline V gene, CDR1 is MDHEN and CDR2 is SYDVKM. Trimming stripped 8 bases from V and 0 bases from J, with 17 bases between. The CDR3 runs to 15 residues. The source of the sample is a study of radiotherapy plus CTLA-4 blockade in lung cancer. Study information: Patients showed objective responses in under 20% of cases and disease control in just over 30%.

Regarding the study as a whole: Response, reportedly, was best predicted by interferon-beta along with early blood T cell clone dynamics. Once radiotherapy plus ipilimumab had been given, TCR clones derived from tumor expanded in blood.

The V and J genes are TRBV28 and TRBJ2-7; D is perhaps TRBD1 (5 bases). The specimen was peripheral blood, collected from a patient treated with radiotherapy plus ipilimumab. The clonotype was recovered from a human donor with non-small cell lung cancer whose response to radiotherapy plus ipilimumab could not be evaluated. Some clones in this sample may be carry-over from other donors' samples. CDR3 sequence reads: CASQMYGQISYEQYF. DNA of the CDR3: TGTGCCAGCCAGATGTACGGACAAATCTCCTACGAGCAGTACTTC.